This T cell receptor beta chain came from a study of response to subunit inactivated influenza vaccine. TCRdb ran MiXCR on the RT-PCR reads and lists one entry per CDR3 protein. The data show 500,000 to 550,000 distinct CDR3 sequences, roughly 23% seen once. The CDR3 sequence is 14 residues long. Per the germline V gene, CDR1 is SNHLY and CDR2 is FYNNEI. The V and J ends lost 6 bases and 4 bases, in that order; junction bases with no gene match: 7. These same data were also listed under a study on T cells expressing NK-cell markers. That investigation notes: The authors generated TCR beta cDNA through 5'RACE template switching with UMIs. Beta-chain profiling covered CD3+CD56+NKG2C+, CD3+CD56+NKG2C- and CD3+CD56-NKG2C+ sorted subsets. The sequencing cohort of eight donors included seven HCMV-seropositive individuals and one seronegative individual. NKG2C+ dominant clonotype frequencies in a handful of donors were roughly 1.0-7.5% of CD8+ T cells. The study found these clonotypes also leading the CD3+CD56-NKG2C+ fraction in a few donors.

The rearrangement joins TRBV2 to TRBJ2-7; 9 positions match TRBD1. The material was CD4+ T cells sorted from PBMCs, obtained about 11 days after vaccination. The TCR comes from a man aged 45-65 years who received an inactivated influenza vaccine. The CDR3, as DNA: TGTGCCAGCAGCGACAGGGGGGTAAGGTACGAGCAGTACTTC. The encoded protein is CASSDRGVRYEQYF.